This T cell receptor (beta chain) appears in the sequencing data of a study of cytomegalovirus exposure and HLA in healthy donors. The study's findings and limits: Most CMV-associated TCR beta chains were later found to appear HLA-restricted. A later look showed TCR association rates differing by HLA locus, highest for DRB1 and lowest for HLA-C.

The PCR employed 60 Vbeta primers together with 13 Jbeta primers. Sequencing used immunoSEQ multiplex PCR; TCRdb keeps in-frame clones, though not all of them. This sample carries roughly 130,000 clones, 74% of them seen once, and the ten largest clones take 5.8%. This clone showed up just a few times. What it recognizes is unknown. Germline CDR1 and CDR2: MNHEY and SVGAGI. The V end lost 5 bases, the J end lost 5 bases, and 12 bases lay between the germline ends. This CDR3 has 14 amino acids. This TCR came from a woman in her fifties or sixties in good health and CMV-seropositive. The chain uses TRBV6-5 and TRBJ1-4; unclear D gene. The sample was PBMCs. The CDR3 nucleotides are TGTGCCAGCAGTAAGGCGGGTTGGAATGAAAAACTGTTTTTT. Protein sequence: CASSKAGWNEKLFF.